Sequencing of this T cell receptor beta chain was carried out in a study of blood T cell repertoires in COVID-19. As for the study in general: The United States, Italy and Spain provided the acute and convalescent COVID-19 samples. In each case, the material was cDNA or gDNA derived from T cells, B-cell-depleted T cells, or PBMCs.

CDR1 LGHDT and CDR2 YNNKEL come from the germline V gene (reference sequence). The CDR3 has 15 amino acids. V dropped 4 bases and J dropped 5; count of bases not matched to a gene: 6. The data were produced by immunoSEQ multiplex PCR, yet TCRdb's version contains in-frame clones alone and is incomplete. The profile covers roughly 210,000 clones, with roughly 84% appearing a single time and roughly a tenth taken by the ten largest. The receptor was derived from a woman over 75 with COVID-19, enrolled during active disease. The rearrangement uses TRBV3-1 (or the pseudogene TRBV3-2) and TRBJ1-2, with 11 bases aligning to TRBD1. The source material was peripheral blood. This CDR3 reads CASSLGTGGLYGYTF. CDR3 in DNA: TGTGCCAGCAGCCTTGGGACAGGGGGGTTATATGGCTACACCTTC.